This TCR beta chain came from a study of identical twins. cDNA carried unique molecular identifiers, and a universal primer site was added by template switching. Via MiXCR, TCRdb re-called the 5' RACE reads, giving one row per CDR3 protein. The data contain 350,000 to 450,000 distinct CDR3 sequences, approximately 17% of them singletons. The CDR3 has 15 amino acids. The V segment lost 5 bases and the J segment 9 bases; nucleotides outside the gene matches: 9. Healthy Caucasians made up all donors. Sequenced material: naive T cells sorted from blood. The receptor was isolated from a man in his forties or fifties in good health. The V gene is TRBV12-3 or TRBV12-4, the J gene TRBJ1-6; TRBD1 aligns across 8 bases. For the CDR3, the DNA is TGTGCCAGCAGTCACCTACAGGGGGAGGCTTCACCCCTCCACTTT. Protein product: CASSHLQGEASPLHF.